This T cell receptor (beta chain) was captured by sequencing in a study of response to subunit inactivated influenza vaccine listed by TCRdb under 2018. Some background on the complete study: To follow how T cells responded to a trivalent subunit inactivated influenza vaccine, the researchers relied on deep quantitative profiling of the T cell receptor repertoire. General study outcomes and caveats: It was suggested by the authors that each seasonal influenza vaccination may recruit only a limited number of new T cells.

The CDR3 holds 11 amino acids from the cysteine to the phenylalanine. The entry retains the CDR3 DNA only, 33 bases that are in frame from base 1. This clonotype occurred a few times. What this receptor recognizes is not known. Its ends do not fully match the called genes, so a read error is possible. Libraries were prepared through RT-PCR. Sequencing instrument: Illumina HiSeq 2500. TCRdb trimmed the raw reads at Q25, called clones with MiXCR and kept productive beta chains. Each CDR3 protein appears once, grouped with its most common genes and DNA. The sample includes around 760,000 distinct CDR3 sequences, with around 14% observed a single time. 6.5% to 8.5% of the sample rests with the top ten.

The sample in question was PBMCs from blood, obtained roughly 2 weeks before vaccination. This chain is built from TRBV12-3 or TRBV12-4 and TRBJ2-1, with no D gene named confidently. The receptor's source is a man in his fifties or sixties who received an inactivated influenza vaccine. Donor details come from another sample of the same person, matched by shared clones. The CDR3 protein: CASSRSAEQLF. The nucleotide sequence is given as TGTGCCAGCAGCCGCAGTGCAGAGCAGCTCTTC.